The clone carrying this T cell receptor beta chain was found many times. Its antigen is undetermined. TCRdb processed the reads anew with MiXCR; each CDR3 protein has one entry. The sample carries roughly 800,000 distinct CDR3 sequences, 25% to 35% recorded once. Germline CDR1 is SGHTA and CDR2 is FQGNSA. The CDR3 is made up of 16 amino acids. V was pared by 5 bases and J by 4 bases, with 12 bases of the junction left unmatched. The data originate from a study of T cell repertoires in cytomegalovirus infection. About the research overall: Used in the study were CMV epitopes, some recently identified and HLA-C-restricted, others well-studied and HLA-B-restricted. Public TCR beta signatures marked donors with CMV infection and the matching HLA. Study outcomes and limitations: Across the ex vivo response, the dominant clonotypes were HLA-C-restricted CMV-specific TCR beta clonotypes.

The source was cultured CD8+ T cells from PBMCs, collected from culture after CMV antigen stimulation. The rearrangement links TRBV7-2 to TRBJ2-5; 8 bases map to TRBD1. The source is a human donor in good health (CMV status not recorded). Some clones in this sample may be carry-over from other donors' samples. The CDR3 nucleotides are TGTGCCAGCAGCCCCGATTGGACAGGGTTGGGAGAGACCCAGTACTTC. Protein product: CASSPDWTGLGETQYF.